This entry is about one TCR beta chain. These data are taken from a study of T cell responses to AZD1222 COVID-19 vaccine. Germline V gene sequence: CDR1 GTSNPN, CDR2 SVGIG (reference sequence). The CDR3 sequence is 15 residues long. V dropped 7 bases and J dropped 1; count of bases not matched to a gene: 10. Clones were sequenced by immunoSEQ multiplex PCR, and TCRdb holds only the in-frame ones, with some missing. The sample lists 130,000 to 150,000 clones; roughly 90% were seen once. The sequences come from peripheral blood, collected on day 0 of AZD1222 vaccination. The rearrangement joins TRBV30 to TRBJ2-3; TRBD2 agrees at 8 bases. The receptor was derived from an adult in good health. The chain's CDR3 is CASSPLAGRTDTQYF. The CDR3 bases are TGTGCCTCATCGCCTCTAGCGGGTCGCACAGATACGCAGTATTTT.